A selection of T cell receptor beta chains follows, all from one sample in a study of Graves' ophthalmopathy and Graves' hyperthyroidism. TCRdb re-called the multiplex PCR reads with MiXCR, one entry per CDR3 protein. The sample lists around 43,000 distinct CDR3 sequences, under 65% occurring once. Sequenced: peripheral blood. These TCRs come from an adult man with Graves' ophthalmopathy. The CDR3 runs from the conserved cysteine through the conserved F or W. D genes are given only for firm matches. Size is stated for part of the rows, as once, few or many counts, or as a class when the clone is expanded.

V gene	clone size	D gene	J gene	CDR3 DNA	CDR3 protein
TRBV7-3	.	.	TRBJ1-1	TGTGCCAGCAGCTTATCCCAGAATAATGAAGCTTTCTTT	CASSLSQNNEAFF
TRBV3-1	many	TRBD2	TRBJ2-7	TGTGCCAGCAGCAAAGCGGGAGCCTCCTACGAGCAGTACTTC	CASSKAGASYEQYF
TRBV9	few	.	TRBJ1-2	TGTGCCAGCAGCGTAGCTTGGGACTATGCCTACACCTTC	CASSVAWDYAYTF
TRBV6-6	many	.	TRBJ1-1	TGTGCCAGCAGTTACCCAATGAACACTGAAGCTTTCTTT	CASSYPMNTEAFF
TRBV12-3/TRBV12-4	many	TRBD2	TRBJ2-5	TGTGCCAGCAGTTTAGGCCGGGGGGGGGCCGAGACCCAGTACTTC	CASSLGRGGAETQYF
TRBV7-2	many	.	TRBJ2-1	TGTGCCAGCAGCTTAAATATGAGGATCCTTGAGCAGTTCTTC	CASSLNMRILEQFF
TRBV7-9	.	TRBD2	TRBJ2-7	TGTGCCAGCAGCTCACCGGGGACTAGCGGCTCCTACGAGCAGTACTTC	CASSSPGTSGSYEQYF
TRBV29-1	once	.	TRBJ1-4	TGCAGCGTTTCAAGGGGGGGCAGGGCAACTAATGAAAAACTGTTTTTT	CSVSRGGRATNEKLFF
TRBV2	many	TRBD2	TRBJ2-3	TGTGCCAGCAGCGCTGGGGCTAGCGGGAGGTCAGATACGCAGTATTTT	CASSAGASGRSDTQYF
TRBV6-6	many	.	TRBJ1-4	TGTGCCAGCAGTTTTTACAGGGTGGCTAATGAAAAACTGTTTTTT	CASSFYRVANEKLFF
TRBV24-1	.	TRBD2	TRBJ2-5	TGTGCCACCAGTGATCCAGCGGGGGAACCGCAAGAGACCCAGTACTTC	CATSDPAGEPQETQYF
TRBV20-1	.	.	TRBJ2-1	TGCAGTGCTAGTCCTGCAACTAATGAGCAGTTCTTC	CSASPATNEQFF
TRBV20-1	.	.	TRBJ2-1	TGCAGTGCTCCCGGGTCCTGGGGCAACGAGCAGTCCTTC	CSAPGSWGNEQSF
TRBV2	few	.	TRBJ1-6	TGTGCCAGCATGACAGGTGAAGATTCACCCCTCCACTTT	CASMTGEDSPLHF